This is a list of T cell receptor beta chains from one sample in a study of read filtering for tumor transcriptome and immune sequencing. TCRdb processed the reads anew with MiXCR; each CDR3 protein has one entry. The table lists about 24,000 distinct CDR3 sequences, 22% of them singletons, with about 50% in the top ten. Sequencing used a population of CD138-negative cells sorted from bone marrow. The origin of the receptors is a donor older than 35 with multiple myeloma. The CDR3 runs from the conserved cysteine through the conserved F or W. The D gene is left open where the match is weak. The size field is filled for only some rows; it gives once, few, many or a size class.

CDR3nt: TGTGCCAGCAGTCCAACAGACTACAATGAGCAGTTCTTC
CDR3aa: CASSPTDYNEQFF
abundance: few
d_gene: NA
v_gene: TRBV27
j_gene: TRBJ2-1

CDR3nt: TGTGCCAGCAGCCTGGGACCAGGGCAGCCCCAGCATTTT
CDR3aa: CASSLGPGQPQHF
abundance: few
d_gene: NA
v_gene: TRBV7-3
j_gene: TRBJ1-5

CDR3nt: TGTGCCAGCAGTTACCGGGACAGGGGCACTGAAGCTTTCTTT
CDR3aa: CASSYRDRGTEAFF
abundance: few
d_gene: TRBD1
v_gene: TRBV6-5
j_gene: TRBJ1-1

CDR3nt: TGTGCCAGCATGGGACTAGCCAAAAACATTCAGTACTTC
CDR3aa: CASMGLAKNIQYF
abundance: many
d_gene: NA
v_gene: TRBV6-1
j_gene: TRBJ2-4

CDR3nt: TGCAGTGCTAGCCGGACAGGGGGAAGCACAGCTACGCAGTATTTT
CDR3aa: CSASRTGGSTATQYF
abundance: NA
d_gene: TRBD1
v_gene: TRBV20-1
j_gene: TRBJ2-3

CDR3nt: TGTGCCAGCAGCTCGGGACTCAGCACAGATACGCAGTATTTT
CDR3aa: CASSSGLSTDTQYF
abundance: many
d_gene: NA
v_gene: TRBV7-3
j_gene: TRBJ2-3

CDR3nt: TGTGCCAGTAGTATAACAGGGGGCGAAGAGCAGCCCCAGCATTTT
CDR3aa: CASSITGGEEQPQHF
abundance: many
d_gene: TRBD1
v_gene: TRBV19
j_gene: TRBJ1-5

CDR3nt: TGTGCCAGCAGTCTCGGAGGAGGGGAAAAACTGTTTTTT
CDR3aa: CASSLGGGEKLFF
abundance: NA
d_gene: NA
v_gene: TRBV7-6
j_gene: TRBJ1-4

CDR3nt: TGTGCCAGTAGTATTGACGAGACCCGGTACTTC
CDR3aa: CASSIDETRYF
abundance: NA
d_gene: NA
v_gene: TRBV19
j_gene: TRBJ2-5

CDR3nt: TGTGCCAGCAGCCCTGGGGGGCTACTCAATGAGCAGTTCTTC
CDR3aa: CASSPGGLLNEQFF
abundance: many
d_gene: NA
v_gene: TRBV7-3
j_gene: TRBJ2-1

CDR3nt: TGTGCTAGCAGCTTACAGGGACTGGAGACCCAGTACTTC
CDR3aa: CASSLQGLETQYF
abundance: many
d_gene: NA
v_gene: TRBV7-7
j_gene: TRBJ2-5

CDR3nt: TGTGCCAGCAGCGAAAGGTTTCAAGAGACCCAGTACTTC
CDR3aa: CASSERFQETQYF
abundance: few
d_gene: NA
v_gene: TRBV14
j_gene: TRBJ2-5

CDR3nt: TGTGCCAGCAGTTTGGACAGGTTCAACGTTATAGATACGCAGTATTTT
CDR3aa: CASSLDRFNVIDTQYF
abundance: few
d_gene: TRBD1
v_gene: TRBV5-4
j_gene: TRBJ2-3

CDR3nt: TGCAGTGCTCAAATTTTACCGAACACCGGGGAGCTGTTTTTT
CDR3aa: CSAQILPNTGELFF
abundance: many
d_gene: NA
v_gene: TRBV20-1
j_gene: TRBJ2-2

CDR3nt: TGTGCCAGTAAGCGACTCACGAGCTCCTACAATGAGCAGTACTTC
CDR3aa: CASKRLTSSYNEQYF
abundance: NA
d_gene: NA
v_gene: TRBV19
j_gene: TRBJ2-5

CDR3nt: TGCGCCAGCAGCTGGGGACTCAAGTATTTT
CDR3aa: CASSWGLKYF
abundance: many
d_gene: NA
v_gene: TRBV5-1
j_gene: TRBJ2-3

CDR3nt: TGTGCCACCAGCAGAGGTAGCATCCCTAGCAATCAGCCCCAGCATTTT
CDR3aa: CATSRGSIPSNQPQHF
abundance: NA
d_gene: NA
v_gene: TRBV15
j_gene: TRBJ1-5

CDR3nt: TGTGCCTGGAGCTCCGGGTCCCCACCCGAGCAGTTCTTC
CDR3aa: CAWSSGSPPEQFF
abundance: NA
d_gene: NA
v_gene: TRBV30
j_gene: TRBJ2-1

CDR3nt: TGTGCCAGCAGCCAAATGCTTAGGATCCAAGAGACCCAGTACTTC
CDR3aa: CASSQMLRIQETQYF
abundance: many
d_gene: NA
v_gene: TRBV3-1
j_gene: TRBJ2-5

CDR3nt: TGTGCCAGCACGGGGCCTGCGGGGGCTGAAGCTTTCTTT
CDR3aa: CASTGPAGAEAFF
abundance: many
d_gene: NA
v_gene: TRBV2
j_gene: TRBJ1-1

CDR3nt: TGCAGCGGGGGACAGCTAAACACTGAAGCTTTCTTT
CDR3aa: CSGGQLNTEAFF
abundance: many
d_gene: TRBD1
v_gene: TRBV29-1
j_gene: TRBJ1-1

CDR3nt: TGTGCCAGCAGCTTATCAGGGATGAGGGGTCAGCCCCAGCATTTT
CDR3aa: CASSLSGMRGQPQHF
abundance: few
d_gene: NA
v_gene: TRBV11-2
j_gene: TRBJ1-5

CDR3nt: TGTGCCAGCAGCACCGGGACAGGCGGGTCGAAGTTCTTC
CDR3aa: CASSTGTGGSKFF
abundance: many
d_gene: TRBD1
v_gene: TRBV7-3
j_gene: TRBJ2-1

CDR3nt: TGTGCCATCGACAGGAACACTGAAGCTTTCTTT
CDR3aa: CAIDRNTEAFF
abundance: many
d_gene: NA
v_gene: TRBV7-9
j_gene: TRBJ1-1

CDR3nt: TGTGCCAGCAGCTTAGGACAGGGATGGCAGCCCCAGCATTTT
CDR3aa: CASSLGQGWQPQHF
abundance: many
d_gene: TRBD1
v_gene: TRBV7-9
j_gene: TRBJ1-5

CDR3nt: TGTGCCAGCAGTAGGACAGTGAACACTGAAGCTTTCTTT
CDR3aa: CASSRTVNTEAFF
abundance: many
d_gene: NA
v_gene: TRBV6-5
j_gene: TRBJ1-1

CDR3nt: TGTGCCAGCAGCCGGGACAGCCCCAATCAGCCCCAGCATTTT
CDR3aa: CASSRDSPNQPQHF
abundance: many
d_gene: TRBD1
v_gene: TRBV6-1
j_gene: TRBJ1-5

CDR3nt: TGCGCCAGCAGCTTGACAGAAGAGACCCAGTACTTC
CDR3aa: CASSLTEETQYF
abundance: NA
d_gene: NA
v_gene: TRBV5-1
j_gene: TRBJ2-5

CDR3nt: TGTGCCACCAGCAGAGTAACAGGGGGGGCCGGAGAGACCCAGTACTTC
CDR3aa: CATSRVTGGAGETQYF
abundance: many
d_gene: NA
v_gene: TRBV15
j_gene: TRBJ2-5

CDR3nt: TGTGCCAGCAGCTCGACTAACCTACACTACAATGAGCAGTTCTTC
CDR3aa: CASSSTNLHYNEQFF
abundance: NA
d_gene: NA
v_gene: TRBV7-3
j_gene: TRBJ2-1

CDR3nt: TGTGCCAGCAGTTCCCCCGGCGGACTAGCCAAAAACATTCAGTACTTC
CDR3aa: CASSSPGGLAKNIQYF
abundance: NA
d_gene: NA
v_gene: TRBV28
j_gene: TRBJ2-4

CDR3nt: TGTGCCTTACCCCGGGACGATGAAGCTTTCTTT
CDR3aa: CALPRDDEAFF
abundance: few
d_gene: NA
v_gene: TRBV30
j_gene: TRBJ1-1

CDR3nt: TGTGCCAGCAGCTCGGTCGGGGGTCAAGCCACAGATACGCAGTATTTT
CDR3aa: CASSSVGGQATDTQYF
abundance: once
d_gene: NA
v_gene: TRBV5-4
j_gene: TRBJ2-3

CDR3nt: TGTGCCTGGAGTGTCGCGACAGGGGTGGCGCAGTATTTT
CDR3aa: CAWSVATGVAQYF
abundance: NA
d_gene: TRBD1
v_gene: TRBV30
j_gene: TRBJ2-3

CDR3nt: TGCGCCAGCAGCTTGGGGCAGCTTGACAATGAGCAGTTCTTC
CDR3aa: CASSLGQLDNEQFF
abundance: few
d_gene: NA
v_gene: TRBV5-1
j_gene: TRBJ2-1

CDR3nt: TGTGCCAGCAGTCCCTCCGGGACAGGGGGCGGAAAACTGTTTTTT
CDR3aa: CASSPSGTGGGKLFF
abundance: NA
d_gene: TRBD1
v_gene: TRBV28
j_gene: TRBJ1-4

CDR3nt: TGTGCCATCCGGACGGGGAACACTGAAGCTTTCTTT
CDR3aa: CAIRTGNTEAFF
abundance: many
d_gene: NA
v_gene: TRBV28
j_gene: TRBJ1-1

CDR3nt: TGTGCCAGCAGAGCACAGGTTTTGAACACTGAAGCTTTCTTT
CDR3aa: CASRAQVLNTEAFF
abundance: many
d_gene: NA
v_gene: TRBV6-1
j_gene: TRBJ1-1

CDR3nt: TGTGCCAGTAGTATGGGCAGTAGCAATCAGCCCCAGCATTTT
CDR3aa: CASSMGSSNQPQHF
abundance: many
d_gene: NA
v_gene: TRBV19
j_gene: TRBJ1-5

CDR3nt: TGTGCCAGCAGCCCGAGTGGGGGGGGCACAGATACGCAGTATTTT
CDR3aa: CASSPSGGGTDTQYF
abundance: many
d_gene: TRBD2
v_gene: TRBV7-2
j_gene: TRBJ2-3

CDR3nt: TGCAGTGCTACCCGGCAGGTGAACACTGAAGCTTTCTTT
CDR3aa: CSATRQVNTEAFF
abundance: many
d_gene: NA
v_gene: TRBV20-1
j_gene: TRBJ1-1

CDR3nt: TGCGCCAGCAGACTCGCGATGAATGAAAAACTGTTTTTT
CDR3aa: CASRLAMNEKLFF
abundance: many
d_gene: NA
v_gene: TRBV5-1
j_gene: TRBJ1-4

CDR3nt: TGTGCCAGCAACGGCAGGAGTAAAGAGACCCAGTACTTC
CDR3aa: CASNGRSKETQYF
abundance: many
d_gene: NA
v_gene: TRBV28
j_gene: TRBJ2-5

CDR3nt: TGTGCCAGCAGCTCATCGCGCACCTACGAGCAGTACTTC
CDR3aa: CASSSSRTYEQYF
abundance: NA
d_gene: NA
v_gene: TRBV11-2
j_gene: TRBJ2-7

CDR3nt: TGTGCCAGCAGCTTATTGGGTCTCACAGATACGCAGTATTTT
CDR3aa: CASSLLGLTDTQYF
abundance: many
d_gene: NA
v_gene: TRBV7-8
j_gene: TRBJ2-3

CDR3nt: TGTGCCAGCAGCCTGGGAAGGGGGACTGAAGCTTTCTTT
CDR3aa: CASSLGRGTEAFF
abundance: NA
d_gene: NA
v_gene: TRBV11-2
j_gene: TRBJ1-1

CDR3nt: TGCAGCGCCGGACATAACACTGAAGCTTTCTTT
CDR3aa: CSAGHNTEAFF
abundance: many
d_gene: NA
v_gene: TRBV29-1
j_gene: TRBJ1-1

CDR3nt: TGTGCCAGTAGTAGTGTGATAGCGGGGGTGACCTCTGGGGCCAACGTCCTGACTTTC
CDR3aa: CASSSVIAGVTSGANVLTF
abundance: many
d_gene: TRBD2
v_gene: TRBV19
j_gene: TRBJ2-6